This note documents a single T cell receptor (beta chain) sequence. Blood, around 2.6 ml, was drawn per donor. This sample is drawn from a study of monozygotic twins with inflammatory bowel disease. From germline, CDR1 is KGHSH and CDR2 LQKENI. This CDR3 comprises 15 residues. Eight distinct reactions (per sample) were used to make the cDNA. Each CDR3 protein gets one entry in TCRdb, which reprocessed the 5' RACE reads and gives no DNA. This sample's table reports around 400,000 distinct CDR3 sequences. The V gene is TRBV18, the J gene TRBJ1-2. The receptor comes from a human donor with ulcerative colitis or Crohn's disease, or a healthy co-twin of an affected twin (not recorded which). Input material: blood. The CDR3 sequence: CASSPGGQGGYGYTF.